This TCR beta chain was profiled in a study of human T cells and chemical hapten exposure. Study information: Diphenylcyclopropenone doses were given weekly to the scalps of patients across the approximately 24-week study.

Time point given: patch test 1, 2 weeks after DPC sensitization. Specified treatment: therapeutic diphenylcyclopropenone sensitization with weekly scalp DPC. Blood draws preceded each patch test application. There are 15 residues in the CDR3. The germline V gene encodes CDR1 MGHRA and CDR2 YSYEKL. Between the trimmed V and J ends, which lost 3 bases and 2 bases, there was a span of 11 bases. TCRdb re-called the RACE reads with MiXCR, one entry per CDR3 protein. The data contain 74,000 or so distinct CDR3 sequences, 10% of them singletons. The J gene is TRBJ2-1, the V gene TRBV4-1; D is unresolved. The sequence was obtained from a woman aged 50 to 60 with alopecia areata. Some clones in this sample may be carry-over from other donors' samples. This sample comprised whole blood, obtained in connection with sensitization to the hapten diphenylcyclopropenone (DPC). The CDR3 DNA reads as TGCGCCAGCAGCCAGAATTATAACCCCTACAATGAGCAGTTCTTC. Protein product: CASSQNYNPYNEQFF.